The rows below give T cell receptor beta chains drawn from one sample of a study of T cell responses to AZD1222 COVID-19 vaccine. Profiled with immunoSEQ multiplex PCR; TCRdb holds only in-frame clones, not every one. The profile shows roughly 100,000 clones, 80% to 90% of them singletons. Sequencing was performed on peripheral blood, taken 28 days after the second AZD1222 dose. The source of these receptors is an adult who received the AZD1222 COVID-19 vaccine. The CDR3 runs from the conserved cysteine through the conserved F or W. The D gene is left open where the match is weak. Clone size is given for some rows only: seen once, a few or many times, or a class if the clone is expanded.

d_gene | j_gene | abundance | v_gene | len | CDR3nt | CDR3aa
NA | TRBJ1-6 | once | TRBV28 | 12 | TGTGCCAGCAGTTTAAGTCGTTCACCCCTCCACTTT | CASSLSRSPLHF
NA | TRBJ2-3 | NA | TRBV7-8 | 16 | TGTGCCAGCAGCTTAGTTTACAGGGTGGGCACAGATACGCAGTATTTT | CASSLVYRVGTDTQYF
NA | TRBJ2-3 | NA | TRBV11-2 | 19 | TGTGCCAGCTCCACCCCGCAGGGACGAAGATACAGGAGGGGGGATACGCAGTATTTT | CASSTPQGRRYRRGDTQYF
NA | TRBJ2-7 | NA | TRBV5-5 | 13 | TGTGCCAGCAGCACCGGGGCCCCCTACGAGCAGTACTTC | CASSTGAPYEQYF
NA | TRBJ1-2 | NA | TRBV5-1 | 13 | TGCGCCAGCAGCGCAGGACTAAACTATGGCTACACCTTC | CASSAGLNYGYTF
TRBD2 | TRBJ2-1 | NA | TRBV5-1 | 19 | TGCGCCAGCACTCCCGGGACTAGCAACAGCCTTGCCTCCTACAATGAGCAGTTCTTC | CASTPGTSNSLASYNEQFF
TRBD2 | TRBJ2-7 | NA | TRBV7-9 | 14 | TGTGCCAGCAGTTGGGAGGGGAGGGCGGTTGAGCAGTACTTC | CASSWEGRAVEQYF
NA | TRBJ2-7 | once | TRBV5-4 | 15 | TGTGCCAGCAGCTTGGAGACGGGAGTGCCCTGGGAGCAGTACTTC | CASSLETGVPWEQYF
NA | TRBJ2-1 | NA | TRBV12-5 | 13 | TGTGCTAGTGGTTTGGACCGGGGATTAGAGCAGTTCTTC | CASGLDRGLEQFF
TRBD2 | TRBJ2-1 | NA | TRBV6-6 | 16 | TGTGCCAGCAGTTACGAGGGACTAGCGGGAGGGGATGAGCAGTTCTTC | CASSYEGLAGGDEQFF
TRBD1 | TRBJ1-6 | NA | TRBV7-2 | 15 | TGTGCCAGCAGCTTAAAAAGGCAGGGGGGATCACCCCTCCACTTT | CASSLKRQGGSPLHF
NA | TRBJ2-5 | NA | TRBV6-4 | 10 | TGTGCCAGCATCGAGGAGACCCAGTACTTC | CASIEETQYF
TRBD1 | TRBJ2-5 | NA | TRBV28 | 13 | TGTGCCAGCCTAACAGGGGGCAGAGAGACCCAGTACTTC | CASLTGGRETQYF
NA | TRBJ1-1 | NA | TRBV28 | 13 | TGTGCCAGCAGTTTAACCAGGGACACTGAAGCTTTCTTT | CASSLTRDTEAFF
TRBD2 | TRBJ2-5 | NA | TRBV7-2 | 16 | TGTGCCAGCAGCATGAACTCGGGAGGGGTTCAAGAGACCCAGTACTTC | CASSMNSGGVQETQYF
NA | TRBJ1-1 | NA | TRBV20-1 | 10 | TGCAGTGCTAGGCTGTATCGAGCTTTCTTT | CSARLYRAFF
NA | TRBJ2-7 | NA | TRBV11-3 | 14 | TGTGCCAGCAGCTTAGCGGGAGAGGAGTACGAGCAGTACTTC | CASSLAGEEYEQYF
NA | TRBJ2-3 | NA | TRBV6-1 | 15 | TGTGCCAGCAGTGACATGGACGTTCGCACAGATACGCAGTATTTT | CASSDMDVRTDTQYF
NA | TRBJ1-1 | NA | TRBV5-8 | 15 | TGTGCCAGCAGCATGTACCCTTCGGGGAACACTGAAGCTTTCTTT | CASSMYPSGNTEAFF
TRBD2 | TRBJ2-7 | NA | TRBV29-1 | 15 | TGCAGCGTTCAAGCGGGAGGGAGGATGAGGCCCGAGCAGTACTTC | CSVQAGGRMRPEQYF
NA | TRBJ2-3 | NA | TRBV18 | 12 | TGTGCCAGCTCACCGTACACAGATACGCAGTATTTT | CASSPYTDTQYF
TRBD2 | TRBJ2-5 | NA | TRBV7-3 | 16 | TGTGCCAGCAGCCCAACGGGGGGGGCCTCCCAAGAGACCCAGTACTTC | CASSPTGGASQETQYF
TRBD1 | TRBJ1-5 | NA | TRBV19 | 16 | TGTGCCAGTAGTTTCAGGACAGGGTCCACCCTTCAGCCCCAGCATTTT | CASSFRTGSTLQPQHF
TRBD2 | TRBJ2-2 | NA | TRBV7-6 | 16 | TGTGCCAGCAGCTTAAGTTTGGTAGCGGGACCCGGGGAGCTGTTTTTT | CASSLSLVAGPGELFF
NA | TRBJ1-1 | NA | TRBV2 | 16 | TGTGCCAGCAGACGGGAGGGGGGATTATTGAACACTGAAGCTTTCTTT | CASRREGGLLNTEAFF
TRBD2 | TRBJ2-5 | NA | TRBV3-1/TRBV3-2 | 15 | TGTGCCAGCAGCCACACGGCTAGCGGGGGAGAGACCCAGTACTTC | CASSHTASGGETQYF
TRBD1 | TRBJ2-3 | NA | TRBV5-1 | 15 | TGCGCCAGCAGCTGGGGACAGGGGGCTAGAGATACGCAGTATTTT | CASSWGQGARDTQYF
NA | TRBJ1-4 | NA | TRBV2 | 16 | TGTGCCAGCAGTGTCTCGGGGCCCGCAACTAATGAAAAACTGTTTTTT | CASSVSGPATNEKLFF
TRBD2 | TRBJ2-1 | few | TRBV27 | 15 | TGTGCCACCAAGCTCCTAGCGGGAGGGATTAATGAGCAGTTCTTC | CATKLLAGGINEQFF
NA | TRBJ2-3 | NA | TRBV7-3 | 12 | TGTGCCAGCAGTTTCGCCACAGATACGCAGTATTTT | CASSFATDTQYF
NA | TRBJ1-1 | NA | TRBV6-5 | 13 | TGTGCCGGGGGACGGACCGCGGCCACTGAAGCTTTCTTT | CAGGRTAATEAFF
NA | TRBJ2-7 | NA | TRBV19 | 14 | TGTGCCAGTAGTATAGACCGACAGGTCCACGAGCAGTACTTC | CASSIDRQVHEQYF
TRBD2 | TRBJ2-7 | NA | TRBV6-6 | 15 | TGTGCCAGCAGTGGGACTAGCGAGTCCCTCGGCGAGCAGTACTTC | CASSGTSESLGEQYF
TRBD2 | TRBJ2-7 | NA | TRBV7-2 | 17 | TGTGCCAGCAGCGTACTGGGACTAGCGGGAGGTTCCTACGAGCAGTACTTC | CASSVLGLAGGSYEQYF
TRBD1 | TRBJ2-7 | once | TRBV4-3 | 15 | TGCGCCAGCAGCCTAGGACAGGACCAACTCTACGAGCAGTACTTC | CASSLGQDQLYEQYF
NA | TRBJ2-7 | NA | TRBV4-2 | 17 | TGTGCCAGCAGCCAAGAAGGGGGAGTGGGCTCACTCTACGAGCAGTACTTC | CASSQEGGVGSLYEQYF
NA | TRBJ2-7 | NA | TRBV7-2 | 14 | TGTGCCAGCAGCTCCCGGGACCCCCCCTACGAGCAGTACTTC | CASSSRDPPYEQYF